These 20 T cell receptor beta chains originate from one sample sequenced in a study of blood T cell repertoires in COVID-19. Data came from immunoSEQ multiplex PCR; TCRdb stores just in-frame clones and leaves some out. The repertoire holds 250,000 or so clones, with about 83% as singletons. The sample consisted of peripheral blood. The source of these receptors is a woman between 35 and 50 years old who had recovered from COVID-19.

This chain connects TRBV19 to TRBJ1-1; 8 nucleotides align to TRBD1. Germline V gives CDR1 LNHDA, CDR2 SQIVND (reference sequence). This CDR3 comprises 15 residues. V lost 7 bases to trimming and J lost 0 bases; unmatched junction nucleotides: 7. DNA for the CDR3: TGTGCCAGTATCCGGACAGGGTCCCTGAACACTGAAGCTTTCTTT. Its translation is CASIRTGSLNTEAFF.

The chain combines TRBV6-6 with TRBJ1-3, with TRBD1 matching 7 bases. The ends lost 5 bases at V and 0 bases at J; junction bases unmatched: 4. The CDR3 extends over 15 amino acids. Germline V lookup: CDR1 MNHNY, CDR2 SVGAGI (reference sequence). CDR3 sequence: CASSLGQLSGNTIYF. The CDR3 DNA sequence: TGTGCCAGCAGTCTGGGACAGCTCTCTGGAAACACCATATATTTT.

The CDR3: CASRAAGGPAGNEQFF. Written as DNA, the CDR3 is TGCGCCAGCCGGGCCGCGGGGGGGCCGGCGGGGAATGAGCAGTTCTTC. V usage is TRBV5-1 and J usage is TRBJ2-1, with 9 bases identical to TRBD2. The J segment lost 7 bases and the V segment lost 7 bases, leaving 15 bases of the junction unmatched. Looked up from germline, CDR1 is SGHRS and CDR2 is YFSETQ. The CDR3 length is 16 residues.

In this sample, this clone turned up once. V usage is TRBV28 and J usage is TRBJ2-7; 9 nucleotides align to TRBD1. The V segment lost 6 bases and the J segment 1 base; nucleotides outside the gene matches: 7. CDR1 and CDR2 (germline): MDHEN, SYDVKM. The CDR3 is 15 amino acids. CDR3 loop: CASRRPGQGSYEQYF. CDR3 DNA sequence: TGTGCCAGCAGACGACCGGGACAGGGATCCTACGAGCAGTACTTC.

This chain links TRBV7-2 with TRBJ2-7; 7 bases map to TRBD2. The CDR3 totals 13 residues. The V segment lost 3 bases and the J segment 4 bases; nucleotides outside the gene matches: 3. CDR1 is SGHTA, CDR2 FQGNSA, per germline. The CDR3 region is CASSLRGGYEQYF. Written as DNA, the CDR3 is TGTGCCAGCAGCTTGCGCGGGGGATACGAGCAGTACTTC.

CDR3 amino acids: CTSSQVRLGARDNEQFF. In nucleotides, the CDR3 is TGCACCAGCAGCCAAGTCAGACTGGGGGCAAGGGACAATGAGCAGTTCTTC. The rearrangement uses TRBV1 and TRBJ2-1; the D call of TRBD1 is as the table states it, not checked on the DNA. TRBV1 is classified as a pseudogene. The CDR3 length is 17 residues.

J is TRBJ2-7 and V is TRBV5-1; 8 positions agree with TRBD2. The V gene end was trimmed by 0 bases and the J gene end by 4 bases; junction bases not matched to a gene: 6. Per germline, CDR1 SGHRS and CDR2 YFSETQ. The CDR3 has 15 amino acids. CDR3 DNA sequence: TGCGCCAGCAGCTTGGGGCCGGGGGGGAGGTACGAGCAGTACTTC. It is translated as CASSLGPGGRYEQYF.

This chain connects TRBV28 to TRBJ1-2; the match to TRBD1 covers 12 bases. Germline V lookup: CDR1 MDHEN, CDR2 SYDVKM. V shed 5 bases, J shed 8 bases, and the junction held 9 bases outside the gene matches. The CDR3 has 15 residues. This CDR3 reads CASSKGTGGEIGYTF. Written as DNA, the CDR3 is TGTGCCAGCAGTAAAGGGACAGGGGGCGAAATCGGCTACACCTTC.

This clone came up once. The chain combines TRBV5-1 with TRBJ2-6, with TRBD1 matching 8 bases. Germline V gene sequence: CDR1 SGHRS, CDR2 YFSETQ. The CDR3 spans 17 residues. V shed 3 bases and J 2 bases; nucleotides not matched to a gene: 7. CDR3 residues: CASSSGQGTTGANVLTF. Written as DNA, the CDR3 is TGCGCCAGCAGCTCCGGACAGGGTACCACTGGGGCCAACGTCCTGACTTTC.

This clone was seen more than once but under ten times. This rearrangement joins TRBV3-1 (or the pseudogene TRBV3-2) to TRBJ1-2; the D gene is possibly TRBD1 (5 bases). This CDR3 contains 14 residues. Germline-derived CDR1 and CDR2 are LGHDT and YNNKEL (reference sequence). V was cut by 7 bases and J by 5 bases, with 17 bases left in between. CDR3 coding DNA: TGTGCCAGCACGCGGGACGATGAACCATATGGCTACACCTTC. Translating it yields CASTRDDEPYGYTF.

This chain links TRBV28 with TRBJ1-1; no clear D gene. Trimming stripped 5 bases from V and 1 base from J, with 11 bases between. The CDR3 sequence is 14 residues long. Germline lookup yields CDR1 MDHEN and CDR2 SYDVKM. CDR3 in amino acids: CASSTGGPNTEAFF. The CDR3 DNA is TGTGCCAGCAGTACCGGTGGGCCGAACACTGAAGCTTTCTTT.

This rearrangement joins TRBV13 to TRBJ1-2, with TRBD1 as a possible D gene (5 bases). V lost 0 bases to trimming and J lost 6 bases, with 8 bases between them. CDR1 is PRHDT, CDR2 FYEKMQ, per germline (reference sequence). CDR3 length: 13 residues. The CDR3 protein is CASSLGGGDGYTF. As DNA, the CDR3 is TGTGCCAGCAGCTTAGGGGGAGGGGATGGCTACACCTTC. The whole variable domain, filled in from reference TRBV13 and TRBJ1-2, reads AAGVIQSPRHLIKEKRETATLKCYPIPRHDTVYWYQQGPGQDPQFLISFYEKMQSDKGSIPDRFSAQQFSDYHSELNMSSLELGDSALYFCASSLGGGDGYTFGSGTRLTVV.

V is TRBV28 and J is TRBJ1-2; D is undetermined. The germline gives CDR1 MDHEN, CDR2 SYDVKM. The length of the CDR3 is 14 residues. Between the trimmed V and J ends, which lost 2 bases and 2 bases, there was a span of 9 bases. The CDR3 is CASSLSYENYGYTF. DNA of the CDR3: TGTGCCAGCAGTTTAAGCTACGAAAACTATGGCTACACCTTC.

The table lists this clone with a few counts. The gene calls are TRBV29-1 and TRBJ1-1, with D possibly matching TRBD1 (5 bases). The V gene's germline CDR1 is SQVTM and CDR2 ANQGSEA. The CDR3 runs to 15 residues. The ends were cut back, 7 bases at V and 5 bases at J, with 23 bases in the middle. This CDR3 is CSAGRSGETRTEAFF. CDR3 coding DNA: TGCAGCGCCGGCCGCTCGGGGGAGACGAGAACTGAAGCTTTCTTT. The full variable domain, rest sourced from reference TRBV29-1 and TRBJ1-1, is SAVISQKPSRDICQRGTSLTIQCQVDSQVTMMFWYRQQPGQSLTLIATANQGSEATYESGFVIDKFPISRPNLTFSTLTVSNMSPEDSSIYLCSAGRSGETRTEAFFGQGTRLTVV.

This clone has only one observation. CDR3 bases: TGTGCCATCAGTGGCTCGGGGGACAGCTTTAACTATGGCTACACCTTC. This codes for CAISGSGDSFNYGYTF. V and J are TRBV10-3 and TRBJ1-2; TRBD1 agrees at 7 bases. V lost 4 bases and J lost 1; bases outside the gene matches: 9. CDR1 is ENHRY and CDR2 is SYGVKD in the germline V gene. CDR3 length: 16 amino acids.

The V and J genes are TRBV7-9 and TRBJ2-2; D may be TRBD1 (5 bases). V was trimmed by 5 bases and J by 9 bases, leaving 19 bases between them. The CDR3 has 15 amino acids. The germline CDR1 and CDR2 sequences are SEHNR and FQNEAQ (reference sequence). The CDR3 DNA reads TGTGCCAGCAGCACCCCGCGCAGGGCGGCCAGGGAGCTGTTTTTT. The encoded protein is CASSTPRRAARELFF.

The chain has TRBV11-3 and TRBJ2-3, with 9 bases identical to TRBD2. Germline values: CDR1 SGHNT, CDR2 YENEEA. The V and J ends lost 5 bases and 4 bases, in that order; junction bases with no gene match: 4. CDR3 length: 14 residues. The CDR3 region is CASSAGGGADTQYF. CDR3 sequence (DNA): TGTGCCAGCAGCGCGGGGGGGGGCGCAGATACGCAGTATTTT.

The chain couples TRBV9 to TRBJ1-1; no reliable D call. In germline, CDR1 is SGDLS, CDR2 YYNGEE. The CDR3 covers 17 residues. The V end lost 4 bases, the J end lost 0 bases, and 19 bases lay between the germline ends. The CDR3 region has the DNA TGTGCCAGCAGCCCGGGAAATGGACCCAACATGAACACTGAAGCTTTCTTT. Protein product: CASSPGNGPNMNTEAFF.

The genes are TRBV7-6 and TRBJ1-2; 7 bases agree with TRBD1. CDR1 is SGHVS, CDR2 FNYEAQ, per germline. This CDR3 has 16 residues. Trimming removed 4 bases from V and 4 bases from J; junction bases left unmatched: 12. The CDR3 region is CASSSTGAQSIYGYTF. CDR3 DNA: TGTGCCAGCAGCTCCACAGGGGCCCAATCTATCTATGGCTACACCTTC.

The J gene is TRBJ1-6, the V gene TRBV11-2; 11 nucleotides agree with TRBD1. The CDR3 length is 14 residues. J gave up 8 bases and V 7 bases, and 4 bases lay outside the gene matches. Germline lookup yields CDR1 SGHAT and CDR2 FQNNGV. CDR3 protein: CASTTDRGHSPLHF. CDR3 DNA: TGTGCCAGCACCACGGACAGGGGGCATTCACCCCTCCACTTT.